A single sample is the source of the 23 T cell receptor beta chains below, sequenced in a study of Ad26.COV2.S vaccination and SARS-CoV-2 variants. TCRdb's table, derived via immunoSEQ multiplex PCR, lists solely in-frame clones and lacks some. The sample records approximately 350,000 clones, around 86% being singletons. Treatment in this sample: around 19 received Ad26.COV2.S at low or high dose, single or two shots; five or six received placebo; per-sample allocation not given. Samples analyzed were those drawn on day 63 after the first vaccine or placebo injection. The specimen comprised peripheral blood, sampled in a trial of Ad26.COV2.S vaccine versus placebo. These receptors came from a person aged 18-65 years who received the Ad26.COV2.S COVID-19 vaccine or a placebo.

This rearrangement joins TRBV27 to TRBJ2-7; 7 bases map to TRBD2. This CDR3 region has 16 residues. Germline values: CDR1 MNHEY, CDR2 SMNVEV (reference sequence). V gave up 4 bases and J gave up 3 bases; unmatched junction bases: 12. Here the CDR3 DNA reads TGTGCCAGCAGTTATGGGGGGGGATCCCTAAGCTACGAGCAGTACTTC. Translating it yields CASSYGGGSLSYEQYF.

The chain carries TRBV20-1 and TRBJ1-1; no firm D call. There are 11 residues in the CDR3. Trimming removed 0 bases from V and 6 bases from J, with 5 bases in between. Germline V gene data show CDR1 as DFQATT and CDR2 as SNEGSKA (reference sequence). CDR3 nucleotide sequence: TGCAGTGCTAGAGACGTGCCTGAAGCTTTCTTT. Translation gives CSARDVPEAFF.

This clone occurred once. The rearrangement uses TRBV21-1 and TRBJ1-5; TRBD1, the table's D call, lacks a check against the DNA. TRBV21-1 is a recognized pseudogene. The CDR3 consists of 15 residues. CDR3 nucleotides: TGTGCCAGCAGCGGACAGGGGTTCGATAGTCAGCCCCAGCATTTT. Amino acids: CASSGQGFDSQPQHF.

The chain uses TRBV20-1 and TRBJ2-7, with TRBD1 as a possible D gene (5 bases). Looked up from germline, CDR1 is DFQATT and CDR2 is SNEGSKA (reference sequence). V lost 3 bases and J lost 4, with 16 bases in between. The CDR3 has 14 amino acids. The CDR3 protein is CSASALRQSYEQYF. Written as DNA, the CDR3 is TGCAGTGCTAGTGCCTTGCGACAGTCATACGAGCAGTACTTC.

V and J are TRBV3-1 (or the pseudogene TRBV3-2) and TRBJ2-7, with D perhaps TRBD1 (5 bases). V was clipped by 3 bases and J by 3 bases, with 12 bases between them. The germline CDR1 and CDR2 sequences are LGHDT and YNNKEL (reference sequence). CDR3 length: 14 residues. The CDR3 loop is CASSQTRQGYEQYF. CDR3 DNA: TGTGCCAGCAGCCAGACCCGGCAGGGCTACGAGCAGTACTTC.

The J gene is TRBJ2-2, the V gene TRBV2; D remains unclear. The CDR3 sequence is 13 residues long. Per the germline V gene, CDR1 is SNHLY and CDR2 is FYNNEI. V dropped 4 bases and J dropped 4 bases, with 7 bases sitting between them. The CDR3 nucleotides read TGTGCCAGCAGTGGGGTAGCCACCGGGGAGCTGTTTTTT. Translating it yields CASSGVATGELFF.

Concerning this clone: Likely a read error: the CDR3 ends without its conserved phenylalanine or tryptophan. No DNA is shown, since the ends of the CDR3 on it are uncertain; the CDR3 is the one TCRdb lists. The rearrangement links TRBV20-1 to TRBJ2-3; the D segment call TRBD1 is taken from the table without a DNA check. The CDR3 totals 8 residues, both ends included. In germline, CDR1 is DFQATT, CDR2 SNEGSKA (reference sequence). CDR3 loop: CRTGVRWD.

The genes are TRBV5-1 and TRBJ2-7; the D gene is possibly TRBD1 (6 bases). The CDR3 consists of 14 residues. The germline gives CDR1 SGHRS, CDR2 YFSETQ. V lost 0 bases to trimming and J lost 4 bases, with 11 bases between them. CDR3 nucleotides: TGCGCCAGCAGCTTGGACAGGGCCTTTTACGAGCAGTACTTC. Translated, it gives CASSLDRAFYEQYF. Filled out from reference TRBV5-1 and TRBJ2-7, the complete variable domain reads KAGVTQTPRYLIKTRGQQVTLSCSPISGHRSVSWYQQTPGQGLQFLFEYFSETQRNKGNFPGRFSGRQFSNSRSEMNVSTLELGDSALYLCASSLDRAFYEQYFGPGTRLTVT.

This clone was recorded once. The chain has TRBV7-2 and TRBJ2-4; D gene unclear. Looked up from germline, CDR1 is SGHTA and CDR2 is FQGNSA. Trimming removed 2 bases from V and 13 bases from J, with 21 bases in between. The CDR3 totals 15 residues. CDR3 nucleotide sequence: TGTGCCAGCAGCTTATGGCCGACTGACGAAAAGATACAGTACTTC. Residues: CASSLWPTDEKIQYF.

This CDR3 reads CASSKVGGRFGANVLTF. The CDR3 DNA follows: TGTGCCAGCAGCAAAGTGGGAGGGAGGTTTGGGGCCAACGTCCTGACTTTC. V gene TRBV21-1 combines with J gene TRBJ2-6; TRBD2, the table's D call, lacks a check against the DNA. TRBV21-1 is annotated as a pseudogene. This CDR3 spans 17 amino acids.

CDR3 region: CASQRQGGYGYTF. DNA for the CDR3: TGTGCCAGCCAAAGACAGGGGGGGTATGGCTACACCTTC. The chain is built from TRBV27 and TRBJ1-2, with 9 bases matching TRBD1. CDR3 length: 13 amino acids. After removal of 8 bases from V and 5 bases from J, the junction contained 6 bases not matched to a gene. Germline CDR1 is MNHEY and CDR2 is SMNVEV (reference sequence).

The chain joins TRBV19 to TRBJ1-2; 8 nucleotides line up with TRBD1. CDR1 and CDR2 from the germline V gene are LNHDA and SQIVND (reference sequence). Trimming removed 7 bases from V and 0 bases from J; junction bases left unmatched: 4. CDR3 length equals 14 residues. The CDR3 sequence: CASNRQGSNYGYTF. CDR3 DNA sequence: TGTGCCAGTAACCGACAGGGGTCTAACTATGGCTACACCTTC.

The chain has TRBV3-1 (or the pseudogene TRBV3-2) and TRBJ1-1, with D possibly being TRBD1 (5 bases). This CDR3 comprises 15 residues. In germline, CDR1 is LGHDT, CDR2 YNNKEL (reference sequence). With 4 bases removed from V and 4 bases from J, the gap between germline ends came to 16 bases. CDR3 amino acids: CASSPAGGLGTEAFF. As DNA, the CDR3 is TGTGCCAGCAGCCCGGCGGGGGGGTTGGGCACTGAAGCTTTCTTT.

The chain recombines TRBV2 with TRBJ1-1; a possible D gene is TRBD1 (6 bases). CDR3 length equals 17 residues. Germline lookup yields CDR1 SNHLY and CDR2 FYNNEI. The V gene lost 5 bases and the J gene lost 2 bases, with 21 bases spanning the gap. The CDR3 loop reads CASSSPTSQTGNTEAFF. CDR3 nucleotides: TGTGCCAGCAGTTCTCCTACGTCTCAGACAGGTAACACTGAAGCTTTCTTT. Variable domain in full (rest from reference TRBV2 and TRBJ1-1): EPEVTQTPSHQVTQMGQEVILRCVPISNHLYFYWYRQILGQKVEFLVSFYNNEISEKSEIFDDQFSVERPDGSNFTLKIRSTKLEDSAMYFCASSSPTSQTGNTEAFFGQGTRLTVV.

CDR3 DNA: TGTGCCAGCAGTCTTAGGCGGGGGGGAGGTGAGCAGTTCTTC. It codes for CASSLRRGGGEQFF. V usage is TRBV27 and J usage is TRBJ2-1; 9 bases match TRBD2. The CDR3 extends over 14 amino acids. From germline, CDR1 is MNHEY and CDR2 SMNVEV (reference sequence). Trimming removed 5 bases from V and 9 bases from J; junction bases left unmatched: 8.

V usage is TRBV7-9 and J usage is TRBJ2-1; 7 bases fit TRBD1. V lost 5 bases to trimming and J lost 5 bases; unmatched junction nucleotides: 9. The germline gives CDR1 SEHNR, CDR2 FQNEAQ (reference sequence). The CDR3 extends over 15 amino acids. CDR3 sequence (DNA): TGTGCCAGCAGCGAACGACAGGGCCTCAACAATGAGCAGTTCTTC. Encoded protein: CASSERQGLNNEQFF.

With respect to this clone: The CDR3 does not close with the conserved phenylalanine or tryptophan, likely indicating a read error. No DNA is shown, since the ends of the CDR3 on it are uncertain; the CDR3 is the one TCRdb lists. Here the CDR3 reads CASSKGPGI. The rearrangement uses TRBV21-1 and TRBJ1-6. TRBV21-1 is noted as a pseudogene. Ends included, the CDR3 has 9 residues.

The chain is built from TRBV11-3 and TRBJ2-1; D might be TRBD1 (5 bases). V dropped 1 base and J dropped 9 bases, with 10 bases sitting between them. Germline CDR1 SGHNT, CDR2 YENEEA. This CDR3 comprises 13 residues. CDR3 amino acids: CASSLARVGEQFF. In nucleotides, the CDR3 is TGTGCCAGCAGCTTAGCCAGGGTCGGTGAGCAGTTCTTC.

The gene calls are TRBV6-2 or TRBV6-3 and TRBJ1-1, with 9 nucleotides matching TRBD1. The CDR3 is 16 amino acids. CDR1 is MNHEY and CDR2 is SVGEGT in the germline V gene. Germline trimming cut 2 bases from V and 4 bases from J; bases unmatched to any gene: 8. The DNA for the CDR3 is TGTGCCAGCAGTTACCGTCGGGACAGGGTTGGCACTGAAGCTTTCTTT. It specifies CASSYRRDRVGTEAFF.

V gene TRBV5-1 combines with J gene TRBJ2-7; 7 nucleotides match TRBD1. Germline values: CDR1 SGHRS, CDR2 YFSETQ. V dropped 7 bases and J dropped 3; count of bases not matched to a gene: 7. This CDR3 has 13 residues. The CDR3: CASGRDSLYEQYF. The CDR3, as DNA: TGCGCCAGCGGCCGGGACAGCCTCTACGAGCAGTACTTC.

V and J are TRBV10-3 and TRBJ2-1; tentatively, D is TRBD2 (5 bases). Trimming cost V 6 bases and J 0 bases, with 12 bases left between them. CDR1 and CDR2 from the germline V gene are ENHRY and SYGVKD. The length of the CDR3 is 15 residues. CDR3 bases: TGTGCCATCAGACCCAGCGGCAGCTCCTACAATGAGCAGTTCTTC. Translation: CAIRPSGSSYNEQFF.

This clone appeared a few times. Here the CDR3 DNA reads TGTGCCAGCAGCCAAGAAAATGCTTATGGCTACACCTTC. Its protein is CASSQENAYGYTF. The J gene is TRBJ1-2, the V gene TRBV14; the D is unclear. This CDR3 contains 13 residues. The V gene's germline CDR1 is SGHDN and CDR2 FVKESK. The ends were cut back, 0 bases at V and 5 bases at J, with 7 bases in the middle. Drawing the rest from reference TRBV14 and TRBJ1-2, the complete variable domain is EAGVTQFPSHSVIEKGQTVTLRCDPISGHDNLYWYRRVMGKEIKFLLHFVKESKQDESGMPNNRFLAERTGGTYSTLKVQPAELEDSGVYFCASSQENAYGYTFGSGTRLTVV.

The chain employs TRBV9 and TRBJ2-7; TRBD1 matches 7 bases. Germline loops: CDR1 SGDLS, CDR2 YYNGEE. Trimming removed 1 base from V and 4 bases from J; junction bases left unmatched: 8. The CDR3 runs to 15 residues. The CDR3 loop is CASSVRQGGAYEQYF. In DNA form, the CDR3 reads TGTGCCAGCAGCGTACGACAGGGCGGCGCGTACGAGCAGTACTTC.